This note documents a single TCR beta chain sequence. This sample was taken from a study of CD8+ T cells in alopecia areata. Study at large: Dosing with tofacitinib proceeded for 6 to 18 months, followed by 6 months off drug.

Extraction of RNA preceded its reverse transcription into cDNA, which served as the sequencing template. Only in-frame clones appear in the TCRdb table, and some are missing; sequencing was by immunoSEQ multiplex PCR. The sample has approximately 200,000 clones; about three fifths are singletons. Specified treatment: oral pan-JAK inhibitor, 5-10 mg twice daily. Peripheral blood, together with lesional scalp punch biopsies, was collected from alopecia areata patients. There are 17 residues in the CDR3. J lost 4 bases, V lost 0 bases, and 9 bases had no gene match. Germline CDR1 MGHRA, CDR2 YSYEKL. This specimen was CD4+ T cells sorted from blood, taken at week 4, from a patient treated with tofacitinib. The rearrangement uses TRBV4-1 and TRBJ2-3; 8 positions agree with TRBD2. The receptor comes from a human donor with alopecia areata. The CDR3 nucleotides are TGCGCCAGCAGCCAAGATTCGGCGGGGGGCCTGGCAGATACGCAGTATTTT. It translates to CASSQDSAGGLADTQYF.